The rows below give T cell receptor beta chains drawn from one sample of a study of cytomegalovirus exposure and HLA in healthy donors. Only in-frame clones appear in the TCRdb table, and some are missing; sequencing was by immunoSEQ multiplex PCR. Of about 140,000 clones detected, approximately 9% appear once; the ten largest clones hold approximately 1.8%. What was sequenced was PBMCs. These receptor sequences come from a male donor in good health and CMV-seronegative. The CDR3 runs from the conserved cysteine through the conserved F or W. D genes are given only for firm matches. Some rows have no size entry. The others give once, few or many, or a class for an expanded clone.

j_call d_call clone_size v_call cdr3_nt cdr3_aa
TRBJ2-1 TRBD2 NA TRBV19 TGTGCCAGTAGTACTGGACTAGCGGGGCTAAGCTCCTACAATGAGCAGTTCTTC CASSTGLAGLSSYNEQFF
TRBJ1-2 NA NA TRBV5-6 TGTGCCAGCAGCCCCGGGGACTATGGCTACACCTTC CASSPGDYGYTF
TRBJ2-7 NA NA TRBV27 TGTGCCAGCAGTTTTGGGCCTAGAGGGGGTTACGAGCAGTACTTC CASSFGPRGGYEQYF
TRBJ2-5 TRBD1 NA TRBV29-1 TGCAGCGCCGAAAGGACAGGGTGGCAAGAGACCCAGTACTTC CSAERTGWQETQYF
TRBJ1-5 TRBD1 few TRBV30 TGTGCCTGGGGAACCGGGACAGGGAATCAGCCCCAGCATTTT CAWGTGTGNQPQHF
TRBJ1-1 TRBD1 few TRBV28 TGTGCCAGCAGTCTCTGGACAGGGGGGACGACTGAAGCTTTCTTT CASSLWTGGTTEAFF
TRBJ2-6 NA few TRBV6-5 TGTGCCAGCAGCCTTACTGGGGCCAACGTCCTGACTTTC CASSLTGANVLTF
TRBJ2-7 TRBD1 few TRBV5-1 TGCGCCAGCAGCTTCGGACAGGGGGAGGGCGAGCAGTACTTC CASSFGQGEGEQYF
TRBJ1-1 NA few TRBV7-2 TGTGCCAGCAGTCGAGCCGGGACAAAAGCTTTCTTT CASSRAGTKAFF
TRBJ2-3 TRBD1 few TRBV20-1 TGCAGTGCTAGACTGGGACAGGGACACTATTTT CSARLGQGHYF
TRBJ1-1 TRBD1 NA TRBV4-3 TGCGCCAGCAGCCAAGACGGGACAGGGATTGAAGCTTTCTTT CASSQDGTGIEAFF
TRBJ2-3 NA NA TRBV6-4 TGTGCCAGCAGTGACGGCGGGGGCACAGATACGCAGTATTTT CASSDGGGTDTQYF
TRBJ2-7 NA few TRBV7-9 TGTGCCAGCAGCTTAGTCGGGGGGCTCGAGCAGTACTTC CASSLVGGLEQYF
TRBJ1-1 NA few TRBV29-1 TGCAGCGTTGAAGATCTGGGGGGCACTGAAGCTTTCTTT CSVEDLGGTEAFF
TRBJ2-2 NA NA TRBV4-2 TGTGCCAGCAGCCAAGATCGGGATCGCACCGGGGAGCTGTTTTTT CASSQDRDRTGELFF
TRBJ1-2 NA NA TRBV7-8 TGTGCCAGCAGCTTATATGGGGAGGCCCACTATGGCTACACCTTC CASSLYGEAHYGYTF
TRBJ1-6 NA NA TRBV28 TGTGCCAGCAGTTTACAGGGCCTCTCCTATAATTCACCCCTCCACTTT CASSLQGLSYNSPLHF
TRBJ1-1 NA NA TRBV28 TGTGCCAGCCGCTCGGGGGGAGGGAACACTGAAGCTTTCTTT CASRSGGGNTEAFF
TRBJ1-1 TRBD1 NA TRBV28 TGTGCCAGCAGTTTCTTCGGGACAGCGAACACTGAAGCTTTCTTT CASSFFGTANTEAFF
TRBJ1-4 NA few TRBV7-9 TGTGCCAGCAGCTTTCCCCTAGGGGGAATCAATGAAAAACTGTTTTTT CASSFPLGGINEKLFF
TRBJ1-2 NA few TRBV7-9 TGTGCCAGCAGCTCCCGGGCCGTCGGGGACTATGGCTACACCTTC CASSSRAVGDYGYTF
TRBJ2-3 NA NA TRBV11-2 TGTGCCAGCAGCCCCCGGGGAAGGGTTAAAGGGGGAGATACGCAGTATTTT CASSPRGRVKGGDTQYF
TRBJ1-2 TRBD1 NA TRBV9 TGTGCCAGCAGCGCCACCCCTATAGGACAGGCGAGGTATGGCTACACCTTC CASSATPIGQARYGYTF
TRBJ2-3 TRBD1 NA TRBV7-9 TGTGCCAGCAGCTTAATGTCTCCGGGACAGGGCCCAGATACGCAGTATTTT CASSLMSPGQGPDTQYF
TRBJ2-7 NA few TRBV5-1 TGCGCCAGCAGTACCCCCGGGGGCTACGAGCAGTACTTC CASSTPGGYEQYF
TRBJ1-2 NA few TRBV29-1 TGCAGCGTTGAACGGGGGGCGGAAAACTATGGCTACACCTTC CSVERGAENYGYTF
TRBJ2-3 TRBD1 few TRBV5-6 TGTGCCAGCAGCTTCGGACAGGGGACCAGAGATACGCAGTATTTT CASSFGQGTRDTQYF
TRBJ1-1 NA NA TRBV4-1 TGCGCCAGCAGTATCCATCGCGCCCAGAACACTGAAGCTTTCTTT CASSIHRAQNTEAFF
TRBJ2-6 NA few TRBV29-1 TGCAGCGTCAGCTCTGGGGCCAACGTCCTGACTTTC CSVSSGANVLTF
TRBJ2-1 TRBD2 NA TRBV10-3 TGTGCCGCGGGCTCGGGAGGAGACAATGAGCAGTTCTTC CAAGSGGDNEQFF
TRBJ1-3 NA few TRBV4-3 TGCGCCAGCAGCCAAGATCCGGGGGGGACCATATATTTT CASSQDPGGTIYF
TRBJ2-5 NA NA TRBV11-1 TGTGCCAGCAGCTTCAGCGAAGAGACCCAGTACTTC CASSFSEETQYF
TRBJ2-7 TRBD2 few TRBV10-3 TGTGCCATCCGGGGGGGCAACCCCTACGAGCAGTACTTC CAIRGGNPYEQYF
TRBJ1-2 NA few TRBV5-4 TGTGCCAGCAGCTGGTCCGGGGAGGGGGGGATTGGCTACACCTTC CASSWSGEGGIGYTF
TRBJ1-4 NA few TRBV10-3 TGTGCCATCAGTGAAACAGATCCAACTAATGAAAAACTGTTTTTT CAISETDPTNEKLFF
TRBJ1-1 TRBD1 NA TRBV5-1 TGCGCCAGCAGCAGGGGACAGGCGAACACTGAAGCTTTCTTT CASSRGQANTEAFF
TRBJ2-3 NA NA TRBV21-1 TGTGCCAGCAGCTCCCGAATGACTAGCGGGGGGGAATCGCAGTATTTT CASSSRMTSGGESQYF
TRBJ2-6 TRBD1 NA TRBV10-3 TGTGCCATCAGTGGGTCCTTCGGACAGGGGAACTCTGGGGCCAACGTCCTGACTTTC CAISGSFGQGNSGANVLTF
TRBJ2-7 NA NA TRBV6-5 TGTGCCAGCAGTTACTCGAGGGTATCCTACGAGCAGTACTTC CASSYSRVSYEQYF
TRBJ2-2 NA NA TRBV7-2 TGTGCCAGCAGCTTCAGACTGCATCGGTCCGGGGAGCTGTTTTTT CASSFRLHRSGELFF
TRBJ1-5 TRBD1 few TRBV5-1 TGCGCCAGCTACCAACATCCGGGACAGGGAAATAATCAGCCCCAGCATTTT CASYQHPGQGNNQPQHF
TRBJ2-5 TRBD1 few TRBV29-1 TGCAGCGTCCCACTAGGGACAGGGCGAGAGACCCAGTACTTC CSVPLGTGRETQYF
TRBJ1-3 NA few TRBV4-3 TGCGCCAGCAGCCGAGAACAGGGACGAGCGGGAAACACCATATATTTT CASSREQGRAGNTIYF
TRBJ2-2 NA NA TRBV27 TGTGCCAGCAGTTTATCCGGGGTCACCGGGGAGCTGTTTTTT CASSLSGVTGELFF
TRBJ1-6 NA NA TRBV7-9 TGTGCCAGCAGGAGAGAGAATTCACCCCTCCACTTT CASRRENSPLHF
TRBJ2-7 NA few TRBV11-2 TGTGCCAGCAGCTTCGGAAGGTTAAGCGGGTCCTACGAGCAGTACTTC CASSFGRLSGSYEQYF
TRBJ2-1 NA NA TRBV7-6 TGTGCCAGCAGCTCTCACAATGAGCAGTTCTTC CASSSHNEQFF
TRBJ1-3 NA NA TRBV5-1 TGCGCCAGCAGCCTTGGCACCAGGCTGGGAGGTGGAAACACCATATATTTT CASSLGTRLGGGNTIYF
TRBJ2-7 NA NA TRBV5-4 TGTGCCAGCAGCCCCCAAAAGAGCTACGAGCAGTACTTC CASSPQKSYEQYF